The 27 T cell receptor beta chains below all came from one sample that was sequenced in a study of early T cells in non-severe SARS-CoV-2 infection. MiXCR was run by TCRdb on the 5' RACE reads, yielding one entry per CDR3 protein. The table shows tens of thousands of distinct CDR3 sequences, with roughly 17% occurring only once. Sequences were derived from whole blood, sampled at baseline. The receptor source for this set is an adult who was a healthcare worker with PCR-confirmed SARS-CoV-2 infection or an uninfected control (not recorded which).

This chain connects TRBV7-8 to TRBJ2-3; D may match TRBD1 or TRBD2 (5 bases each). V was trimmed by 5 bases and J by 6 bases, leaving 24 bases between them. Looked up from germline, CDR1 is SGHVS and CDR2 is FQNEAQ. There are 17 residues in the CDR3. The CDR3: CASSPQGGAVPGDTQYF. CDR3 in DNA: TGTGCCAGCAGCCCCCAGGGCGGAGCGGTCCCAGGTGATACGCAGTATTTT.

This clonotype was seen ten or more times. V is TRBV6-2 or TRBV6-3 and J is TRBJ2-7; 7 bases match TRBD1. V trimming: 6 bases; J trimming: 3 bases; junction bases outside the gene matches: 5. The CDR3 is 13 amino acids. The V gene's germline CDR1 is MNHEY and CDR2 SVGEGT. The CDR3 nucleotides are TGTGCCAGCAGCCAGGGACAGCTCTACGAGCAGTACTTC. It yields the protein CASSQGQLYEQYF.

This clonotype showed up just a few times. Relative to the germline gene, one junction end is altered; a read error may explain this. This chain uses TRBV6-5 with TRBJ1-1; D gene unclear. The germline V gene has CDR1 MNHEY and CDR2 SVGAGI. This CDR3 has 13 amino acids. CDR3 coding DNA: TGTGCCAGCAGTTACTCGAGAACGTCCCTGGGAGTCTTT. Encoded protein: CASSYSRTSLGVF.

The chain carries TRBV7-6 and TRBJ2-2, with 7 bases fitting TRBD2. Trimming cost V 5 bases and J 5 bases; bases outside gene matches: 2. The CDR3 has 13 residues. From germline, CDR1 is SGHVS and CDR2 FNYEAQ. CDR3 sequence: CASSMGGTGELFF. CDR3 sequence (DNA): TGTGCCAGCAGCATGGGGGGGACCGGGGAGCTGTTTTTT.

This clonotype was seen a handful of times. The V call is TRBV10-3, the J call TRBJ2-1, with a tentative D call TRBD2 (6 bases). The germline V and J ends were trimmed by 0 bases and 13 bases, with 10 bases remaining between them. This CDR3 region has 12 residues. The V gene's germline CDR1 is ENHRY and CDR2 SYGVKD. DNA for the CDR3: TGTGCCATCAGTGAGTCGAAAGGACTACAGTTCTTC. It encodes CAISESKGLQFF.

J is TRBJ2-7 and V is TRBV5-6; D is possibly TRBD1 (5 bases). V was trimmed by 5 bases and J by 0 bases, leaving 9 bases between them. Germline lookup yields CDR1 SGHDT and CDR2 YYEEEE. The CDR3 spans 13 residues. Written as DNA, the CDR3 is TGTGCCAGCAGTCGACAGAGCTCCTACGAGCAGTACTTC. Translation gives CASSRQSSYEQYF.

Ten or more counts support this clonotype. The V and J genes are TRBV13 and TRBJ2-7, with TRBD1 matching over 10 bases. The germline gives CDR1 PRHDT, CDR2 FYEKMQ (reference sequence). Losses at the gene ends were 6 bases for V and 5 bases for J; bases not matched to a gene: 10. The CDR3 consists of 15 residues. CDR3 sequence reads: CASSLTGQGSHEQYF. In DNA, the CDR3 is TGTGCCAGCAGTCTCACGGGACAGGGGTCCCACGAGCAGTACTTC.

This clonotype was seen more than once but under ten times. The gene calls are TRBV28 and TRBJ2-4, with TRBD2 matching over 12 bases. Germline CDR1 is MDHEN and CDR2 is SYDVKM. With V trimmed by 4 bases and J by 7 bases, 2 bases remained unmatched. This CDR3 has 14 amino acids. CDR3 in amino acids: CASSYLAGGNIQYF. The CDR3, as DNA: TGTGCCAGCAGTTACCTAGCGGGAGGGAACATTCAGTACTTC.

The J gene is TRBJ2-2, the V gene TRBV12-3 or TRBV12-4, with D perhaps given as TRBD1 or TRBD2 (5 bases each). The CDR3 contains 14 residues. With 5 bases removed from V and 4 bases from J, the gap between germline ends came to 11 bases. The CDR3 DNA reads as TGTGCCAGCAGTCCAGGGACGGGCACCGGGGAGCTGTTTTTT. This sequence encodes CASSPGTGTGELFF.

This clonotype has more than one count but fewer than ten. The chain has TRBV20-1 and TRBJ2-1, with D possibly being TRBD2 (8 bases). CDR1 is DFQATT and CDR2 is SNEGSKA in the germline V gene (reference sequence). The CDR3 is 14 residues long. Trimming left V 5 bases short and J 6 bases short, with 17 bases between. For the CDR3, the DNA is TGCAGTGCTCCCCGGGAGGGGGCGAGCAATGAGCAGTTCTTC. As protein: CSAPREGASNEQFF.

This clonotype is medium-sized (0.01 to 0.1%). This chain connects TRBV12-3 or TRBV12-4 to TRBJ1-2; no definite D call. The CDR3 covers 13 residues. V dropped 3 bases and J dropped 4 bases, with 9 bases sitting between them. DNA for the CDR3: TGTGCCAGCAGTTTCGGGCGTATCTATGGCTACACCTTC. Protein product: CASSFGRIYGYTF.

This rearrangement joins TRBV18 to TRBJ2-3; D possibly corresponds to TRBD2 (6 bases). CDR1 is KGHSH and CDR2 is LQKENI in the germline V gene. V lost 1 base, J lost 2 bases, and 13 bases lay in between. The CDR3 is 16 residues long. The CDR3 nucleotides read TGTGCCAGCTCACCACTCCCGACTAGACCCACAGATACGCAGTATTTT. The encoded protein is CASSPLPTRPTDTQYF.

The chain links TRBV28 to TRBJ2-7; D call uncertain. Germline CDR1 and CDR2: MDHEN and SYDVKM. There are 14 residues in the CDR3. V dropped 5 bases and J dropped 7 bases, with 18 bases sitting between them. CDR3 sequence (DNA): TGTGCCAGCAGTATTCGGCTTAGGACGAAGGAGCAGTACTTC. Its translation: CASSIRLRTKEQYF.

This chain connects TRBV7-6 to TRBJ1-1, with D hard to call. V gave up 2 bases and J gave up 8 bases, with 12 bases separating them. Germline-derived CDR1 and CDR2 are SGHVS and FNYEAQ. CDR3 length: 13 amino acids. The DNA for the CDR3 is TGTGCCAGCAGCTTAACGTCAAAACGGGAAGCTTTCTTT. It codes for CASSLTSKREAFF.

Ten or more counts support this clonotype. V and J are TRBV27 and TRBJ2-2, with D unclear. Trimming took off 1 base at V and 6 bases at J, with 3 bases between the two ends. The CDR3 consists of 12 residues. CDR1 is MNHEY and CDR2 is SMNVEV in the germline V gene (reference sequence). CDR3 in DNA: TGTGCCAGCAGTTTATTCCCCGGGGAGCTGTTTTTT. Encoded protein: CASSLFPGELFF.

In its sample, this clonotype was seen many times. The rearrangement uses TRBV28 and TRBJ2-3; 9 bases align to TRBD2. The CDR3 spans 16 residues. Unmatched junction bases numbered 7, after V lost 5 bases and J lost 1 base. The V gene's germline CDR1 is MDHEN and CDR2 SYDVKM. CDR3 coding DNA: TGTGCCAGCAGTAGGGGAGCGGGGGGCCGCACAGATACGCAGTATTTT. This encodes CASSRGAGGRTDTQYF.

The V and J genes are TRBV28 and TRBJ2-1; 9 nucleotides align to TRBD1. Germline trimming cut 5 bases from V and 8 bases from J; bases unmatched to any gene: 7. The CDR3 loop spans 14 amino acids. Looked up from germline, CDR1 is MDHEN and CDR2 is SYDVKM. The CDR3 region is CASSLTGGGHEQFF. The CDR3 DNA follows: TGTGCCAGCAGTCTGACAGGGGGAGGGCATGAGCAGTTCTTC.

This clonotype was counted only a few times. The chain combines TRBV19 with TRBJ2-1; D ambiguous. CDR1 is LNHDA, CDR2 SQIVND, per germline (reference sequence). The germline V and J ends were trimmed by 7 bases and 4 bases, with 11 bases remaining between them. This CDR3 is built from 13 residues. CDR3 nucleotide sequence: TGTGCCAGTAAAGATACCGGGTACAATGAGCAGTTCTTC. Protein sequence: CASKDTGYNEQFF.

The chain employs TRBV3-1 and TRBJ2-7, with D perhaps TRBD1 (6 bases). The CDR3 has 14 amino acids. Germline-derived CDR1 and CDR2 are LGHDT and YNNKEL (reference sequence). Deletions cut 3 bases from V and 2 bases from J, with 11 bases between. The CDR3 DNA sequence: TGTGCCAGCAGCCAGGTCGGACAGCCCTACGAGCAGTACTTC. This sequence encodes CASSQVGQPYEQYF.

This clonotype was detected only a few times. The chain is built from TRBV7-9 and TRBJ1-2, with 7 bases matching TRBD1. V shed 5 bases, J shed 4 bases, and the junction held 7 bases outside the gene matches. The CDR3 is made up of 14 amino acids. Germline values: CDR1 SEHNR, CDR2 FQNEAQ (reference sequence). The CDR3, as DNA: TGTGCCAGCAGCCTTGGACAGGAGGCCTATGGCTACACCTTC. Its translation is CASSLGQEAYGYTF. Complete variable domain (other parts from reference TRBV7-9 and TRBJ1-2): DTGVSQNPRHKITKRGQNVTFRCDPISEHNRLYWYRQTLGQGPEFLTYFQNEAQLEKSRLLSDRFSAERPKGSFSTLEIQRTEQGDSAMYLCASSLGQEAYGYTFGSGTRLTVV.

This clonotype was recorded at least ten times. V is TRBV20-1 and J is TRBJ1-5, with D possibly being TRBD1 (6 bases). Trimming left V 2 bases short and J 6 bases short, with 17 bases between. Germline V gene data show CDR1 as DFQATT and CDR2 as SNEGSKA (reference sequence). This CDR3 is 15 amino acids long. This CDR3 reads CSARSGGADGQPQHF. In nucleotides, the CDR3 is TGCAGTGCTAGATCGGGGGGCGCGGACGGTCAGCCCCAGCATTTT.

The V call is TRBV6-1, the J call TRBJ2-1; D call uncertain. Germline loops: CDR1 MNHNS, CDR2 SASEGT. The V gene lost 5 bases and the J gene lost 4 bases, with 12 bases spanning the gap. CDR3 length: 14 residues. The DNA of the CDR3 is TGTGCCAGCAGTAACTTGCCCGTTTACAATGAGCAGTTCTTC. This codes for CASSNLPVYNEQFF.

The gene calls are TRBV2 and TRBJ2-7; D is perhaps TRBD2 (5 bases). V was trimmed by 7 bases and J by 7 bases, leaving 20 bases between them. Per the germline V gene, CDR1 is SNHLY and CDR2 is FYNNEI. The CDR3 extends over 14 amino acids. The CDR3 spells CASNSDSGVWEQYF. The CDR3, as DNA: TGTGCCAGCAACTCGGACTCCGGCGTATGGGAGCAGTACTTC.

This clonotype showed up many times. V and J are TRBV2 and TRBJ2-7; 7 bases match TRBD1. Germline values: CDR1 SNHLY, CDR2 FYNNEI. The V and J ends lost 8 bases and 4 bases, in that order; junction bases with no gene match: 5. The CDR3 is 12 amino acids. The CDR3 protein is CASGDRDYEQYF. The CDR3 DNA follows: TGTGCCAGCGGCGACAGGGATTACGAGCAGTACTTC.

This clonotype has more than one count but fewer than ten. J is TRBJ2-3 and V is TRBV29-1, with 9 positions matching TRBD2. CDR3 length equals 13 residues. In germline, CDR1 is SQVTM, CDR2 ANQGSEA. The V gene end was trimmed by 4 bases and the J gene end by 8 bases; junction bases not matched to a gene: 7. CDR3 bases: TGCAGCGTTGTCGCGGGAGGGCGGGGTACGCAGTATTTT. This translates into CSVVAGGRGTQYF.

This clonotype was observed at least ten times. The chain uses TRBV20-1 and TRBJ2-7; 8 nucleotides match TRBD2. CDR3 length: 14 residues. The trim removed 6 bases at V and 0 bases at J, leaving 7 bases unmatched. In germline, CDR1 is DFQATT, CDR2 SNEGSKA (reference sequence). The CDR3 coding sequence is TGCAGTGCAACCTCCGGGACTAGCTCCTACGAGCAGTACTTC. As protein: CSATSGTSSYEQYF.

This clonotype occurred many times. The CDR3 reads CASRGGGYTGELFF. The CDR3 DNA is TGTGCCAGCAGGGGAGGGGGGTACACCGGGGAGCTGTTTTTT. This rearrangement joins TRBV6-5 to TRBJ2-2; possibly TRBD2 for D (7 bases). The CDR3 has 14 residues. The germline CDR1 and CDR2 sequences are MNHEY and SVGAGI. V was trimmed by 6 bases and J by 3 bases, leaving 11 bases between them.